The 3 T cell receptor beta chains below all came from one sample that was sequenced in a study of blood T cell repertoires in COVID-19. Sequencing was performed with immunoSEQ multiplex PCR; in TCRdb, only in-frame clones are kept and a portion is missing. The sample has about 17,000 clones, 80% to 90% seen once. The sequenced material came from peripheral blood. The receptors derive from a human donor with active COVID-19. The donor label of this sample is uncertain.

The chain is built from TRBV7-3 and TRBJ2-1; TRBD2 agrees at 14 bases. Per germline, CDR1 SGHTA and CDR2 FQGTGA. The CDR3 spans 17 residues. The V segment lost 4 bases and the J segment 8 bases; nucleotides outside the gene matches: 10. CDR3 loop: CASSSLPGTSGGDEQFF. Written as DNA, the CDR3 is TGTGCCAGCAGCTCTCTCCCCGGGACTAGCGGGGGCGATGAGCAGTTCTTC.

The V and J genes are TRBV11-3 and TRBJ2-1, with 9 nucleotides matching TRBD1. This CDR3 contains 14 residues. The V gene's germline CDR1 is SGHNT and CDR2 YENEEA. V was pared by 5 bases and J by 6 bases, with 5 bases of the junction left unmatched. Here the CDR3 reads CASSADRGANEQFF. The CDR3 DNA reads TGTGCCAGCAGCGCCGACAGGGGGGCCAATGAGCAGTTCTTC.

The chain links TRBV29-1 to TRBJ1-2; tentatively, D is TRBD1 (5 bases). The germline V gene has CDR1 SQVTM and CDR2 ANQGSEA. The CDR3 covers 12 residues. The CDR3 loop reads CSGGGANYGYTF. The CDR3 DNA is TGCAGTGGCGGTGGGGCCAACTATGGCTACACCTTC.